This T cell receptor (beta chain) was retrieved from a study of a mutant IDH1 vaccine in newly diagnosed glioma. Whole-study context: Treated patients, about 60% male and around 40% female, averaged about 40 years of age.

Measured with immunoSEQ multiplex PCR; TCRdb has only the in-frame clones, and not every one. Of 25,000 to 30,000 clones in the sample, 77% are singletons; the top ten hold roughly a tenth. Time point here: week 5, during vaccination. Each dose of the vaccine consisted of 300 ug of mutant IDH1 20-mer peptide, with topical imiquimod. Study outcomes and limitations: Induction of immune responses by the vaccine occurred in about 95% of patients.

In the case of this clone: Its target is unknown.

The CDR3 runs 15 residues. From germline, CDR1 is SEHNR and CDR2 FQNEAQ (reference sequence). Trimming cost V 1 base and J 6 bases, with 14 bases left between them. This material consisted of PBMCs, taken from a glioma patient whose treatment included an IDH1 peptide vaccine. This receptor was obtained from a man aged 35 to 55 with glioma. This chain links TRBV7-9 with TRBJ2-3; possibly TRBD1 for D (6 bases). The CDR3 region is CASSLGRTQGDTQYF. In DNA, the CDR3 is TGTGCCAGCAGCTTAGGCCGCACTCAGGGGGATACGCAGTATTTT.